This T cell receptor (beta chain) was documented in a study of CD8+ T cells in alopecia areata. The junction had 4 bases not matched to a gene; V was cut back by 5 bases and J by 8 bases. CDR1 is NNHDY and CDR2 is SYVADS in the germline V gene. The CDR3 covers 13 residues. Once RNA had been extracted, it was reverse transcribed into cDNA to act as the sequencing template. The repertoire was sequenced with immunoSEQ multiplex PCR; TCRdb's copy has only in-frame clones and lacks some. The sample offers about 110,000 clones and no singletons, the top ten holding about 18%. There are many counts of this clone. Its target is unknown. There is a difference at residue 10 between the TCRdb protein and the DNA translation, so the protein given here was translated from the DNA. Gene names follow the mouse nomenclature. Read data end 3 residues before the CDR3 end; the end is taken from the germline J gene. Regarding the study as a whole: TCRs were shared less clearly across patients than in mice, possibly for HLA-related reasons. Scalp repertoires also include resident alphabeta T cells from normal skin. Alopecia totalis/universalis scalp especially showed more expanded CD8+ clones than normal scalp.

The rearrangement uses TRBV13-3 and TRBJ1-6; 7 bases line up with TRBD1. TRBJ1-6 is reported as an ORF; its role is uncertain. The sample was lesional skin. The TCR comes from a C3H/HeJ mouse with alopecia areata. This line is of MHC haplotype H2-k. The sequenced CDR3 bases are TGTGCCAGCAGGACAGGGAGGGATTCGCCC. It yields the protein CASRTGRDSP. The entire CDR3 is CASRTGRDSPLYF.